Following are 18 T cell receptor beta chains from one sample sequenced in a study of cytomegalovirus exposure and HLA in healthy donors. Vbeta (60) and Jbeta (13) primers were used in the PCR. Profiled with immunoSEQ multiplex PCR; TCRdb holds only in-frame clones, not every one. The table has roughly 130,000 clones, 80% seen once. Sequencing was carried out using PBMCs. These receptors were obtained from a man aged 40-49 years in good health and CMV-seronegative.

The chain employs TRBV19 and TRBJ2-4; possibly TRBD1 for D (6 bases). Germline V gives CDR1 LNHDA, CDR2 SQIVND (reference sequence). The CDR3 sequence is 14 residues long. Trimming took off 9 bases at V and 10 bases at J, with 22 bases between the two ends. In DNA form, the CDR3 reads TGTGCCAGCCGCAATTACCCCGGACAGTCTATTCAGTACTTC. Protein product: CASRNYPGQSIQYF.

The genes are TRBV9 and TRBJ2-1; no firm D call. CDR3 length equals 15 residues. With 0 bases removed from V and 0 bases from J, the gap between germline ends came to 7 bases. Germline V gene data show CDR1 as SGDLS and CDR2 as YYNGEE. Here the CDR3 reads CASSVVQDSYNEQFF. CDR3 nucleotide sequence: TGTGCCAGCAGCGTAGTCCAGGACTCCTACAATGAGCAGTTCTTC.

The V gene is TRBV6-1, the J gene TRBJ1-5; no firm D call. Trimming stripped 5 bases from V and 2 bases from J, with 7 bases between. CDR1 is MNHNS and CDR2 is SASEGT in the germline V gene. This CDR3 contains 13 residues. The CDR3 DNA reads TGTGCCAGCAGTACCCAGGGCAATCAGCCCCAGCATTTT. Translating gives CASSTQGNQPQHF.

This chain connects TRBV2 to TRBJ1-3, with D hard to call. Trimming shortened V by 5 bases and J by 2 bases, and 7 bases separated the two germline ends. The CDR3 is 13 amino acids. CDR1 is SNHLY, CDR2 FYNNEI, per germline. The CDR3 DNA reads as TGTGCCAGCAGTTGGGAGGCTGGAAACACCATATATTTT. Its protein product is CASSWEAGNTIYF.

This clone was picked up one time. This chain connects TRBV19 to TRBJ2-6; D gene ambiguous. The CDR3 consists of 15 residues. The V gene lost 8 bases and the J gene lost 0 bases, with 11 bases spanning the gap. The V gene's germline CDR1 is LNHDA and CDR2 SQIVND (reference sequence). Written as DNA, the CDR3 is TGTGCCAGTCGAGGCCTATCCTCTGGGGCCAACGTCCTGACTTTC. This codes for CASRGLSSGANVLTF.

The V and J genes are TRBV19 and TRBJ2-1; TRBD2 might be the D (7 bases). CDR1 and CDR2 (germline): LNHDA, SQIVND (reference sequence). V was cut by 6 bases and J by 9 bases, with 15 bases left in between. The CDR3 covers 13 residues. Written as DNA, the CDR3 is TGTGCCAGTAGCCAAACGGGGGGCAGTGAGCAGTTCTTC. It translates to CASSQTGGSEQFF. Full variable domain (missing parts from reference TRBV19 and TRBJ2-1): DGGITQSPKYLFRKEGQNVTLSCEQNLNHDAMYWYRQDPGQGLRLIYYSQIVNDFQKGDIAEGYSVSREKKESFPLTVTSAQKNPTAFYLCASSQTGGSEQFFGPGTRLTVL.

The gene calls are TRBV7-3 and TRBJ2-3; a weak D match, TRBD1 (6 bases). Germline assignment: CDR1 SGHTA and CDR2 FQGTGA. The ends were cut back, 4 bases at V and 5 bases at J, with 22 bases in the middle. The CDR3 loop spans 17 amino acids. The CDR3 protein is CASSSALGQGKKDTQYF. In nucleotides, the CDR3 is TGTGCCAGCAGCTCCGCCCTCGGGCAGGGGAAAAAAGATACGCAGTATTTT.

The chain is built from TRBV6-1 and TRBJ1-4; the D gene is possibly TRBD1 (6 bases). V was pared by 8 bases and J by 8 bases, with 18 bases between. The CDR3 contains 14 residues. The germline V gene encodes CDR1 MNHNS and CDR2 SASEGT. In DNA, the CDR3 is TGTGCCAGCTTGGGGGGGGCCCTGGGGGAAAAACTGTTTTTT. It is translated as CASLGGALGEKLFF.

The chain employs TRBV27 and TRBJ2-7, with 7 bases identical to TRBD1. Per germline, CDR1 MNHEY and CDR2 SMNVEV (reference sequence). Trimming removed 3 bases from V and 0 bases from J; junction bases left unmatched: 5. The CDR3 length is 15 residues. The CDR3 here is CASSFTGVSSYEQYF. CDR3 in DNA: TGTGCCAGCAGTTTCACAGGGGTTAGCTCCTACGAGCAGTACTTC.

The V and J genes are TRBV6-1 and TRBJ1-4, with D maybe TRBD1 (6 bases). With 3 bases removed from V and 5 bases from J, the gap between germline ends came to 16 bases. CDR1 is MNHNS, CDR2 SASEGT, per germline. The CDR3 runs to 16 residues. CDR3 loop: CASSDRGGSTNEKLFF. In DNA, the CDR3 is TGTGCCAGCAGTGATCGGGGGGGCTCTACGAATGAAAAACTGTTTTTT.

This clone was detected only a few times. CDR3 in amino acids: CASSFLAAGEQYF. The CDR3 bases are TGTGCCAGCAGTTTTCTAGCGGCCGGCGAGCAGTACTTC. This chain connects TRBV6-5 to TRBJ2-7, with 7 bases aligning to TRBD2. The V and J ends lost 4 bases and 6 bases, in that order; junction bases with no gene match: 6. The CDR3 is 13 amino acids. Germline CDR1 and CDR2: MNHEY and SVGAGI.

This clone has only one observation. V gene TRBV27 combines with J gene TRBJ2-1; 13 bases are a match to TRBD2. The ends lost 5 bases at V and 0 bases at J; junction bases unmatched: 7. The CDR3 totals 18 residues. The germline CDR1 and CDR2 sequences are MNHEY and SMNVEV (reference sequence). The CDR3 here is CASSPTGLAGTSYNEQFF. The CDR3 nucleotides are TGTGCCAGCAGTCCAACGGGACTAGCGGGAACCTCCTACAATGAGCAGTTCTTC.

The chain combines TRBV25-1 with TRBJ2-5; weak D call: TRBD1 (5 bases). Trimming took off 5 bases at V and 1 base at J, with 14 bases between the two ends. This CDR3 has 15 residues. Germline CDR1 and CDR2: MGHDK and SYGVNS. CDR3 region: CASSRTTGFQETQYF. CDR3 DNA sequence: TGTGCCAGCAGTAGAACCACAGGCTTCCAAGAGACCCAGTACTTC.

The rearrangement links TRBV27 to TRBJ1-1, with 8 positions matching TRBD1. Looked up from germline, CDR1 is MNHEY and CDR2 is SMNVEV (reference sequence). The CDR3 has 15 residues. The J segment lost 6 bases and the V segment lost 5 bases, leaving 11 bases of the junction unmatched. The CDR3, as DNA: TGTGCCAGCAGTACCCTCCAGGACAGGGTCGCTGAAGCTTTCTTT. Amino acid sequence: CASSTLQDRVAEAFF.

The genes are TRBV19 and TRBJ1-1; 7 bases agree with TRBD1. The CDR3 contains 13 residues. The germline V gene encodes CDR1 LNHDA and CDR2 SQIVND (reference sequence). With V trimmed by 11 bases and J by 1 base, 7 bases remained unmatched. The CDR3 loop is CAARDSKNTEAFF. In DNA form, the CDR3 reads TGTGCCGCAAGGGACAGCAAGAACACTGAAGCTTTCTTT.

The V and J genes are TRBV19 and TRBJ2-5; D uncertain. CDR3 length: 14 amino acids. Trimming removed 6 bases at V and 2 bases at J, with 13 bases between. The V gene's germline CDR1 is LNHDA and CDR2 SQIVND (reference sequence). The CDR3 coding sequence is TGTGCCAGTAGGGCCCAGGCCTTACAAGAGACCCAGTACTTC. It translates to CASRAQALQETQYF.

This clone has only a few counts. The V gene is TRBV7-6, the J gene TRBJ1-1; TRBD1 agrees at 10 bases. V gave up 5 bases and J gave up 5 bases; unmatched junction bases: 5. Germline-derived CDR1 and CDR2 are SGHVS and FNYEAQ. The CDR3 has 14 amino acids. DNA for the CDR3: TGTGCCAGCAGCCCCGGGACAGGGGTAACTGAAGCTTTCTTT. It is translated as CASSPGTGVTEAFF.

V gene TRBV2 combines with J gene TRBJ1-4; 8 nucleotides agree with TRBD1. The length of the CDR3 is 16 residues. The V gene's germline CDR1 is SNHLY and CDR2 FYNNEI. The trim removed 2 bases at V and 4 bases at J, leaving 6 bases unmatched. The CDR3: CASSEQGAPNNEKLFF. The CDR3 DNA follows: TGTGCCAGCAGTGAACAGGGGGCCCCGAATAATGAAAAACTGTTTTTT.